This passage covers 3 T cell receptor beta chains from one sample sequenced in a study of blood T cells in healthy people across ages. PCR was performed a second time for about 7 to 12 cycles using a sample-barcoded 5' primer and a J-beta primer mix. One entry per CDR3 protein, called by TCRdb with MiXCR from the 5' RACE reads. The sample records about 1,500,000 distinct CDR3 sequences, around 39% being singletons. What was sequenced was blood. The source is a woman between 18 and 29 years old in good health.

The chain employs TRBV5-6 and TRBJ1-1; the D gene is possibly TRBD1 (5 bases). Germline-derived CDR1 and CDR2 are SGHDT and YYEEEE. V shed 1 base and J shed 0 bases, with 10 bases lying between them. The CDR3 runs to 15 residues. The CDR3 here is CASSLMGRMNTEAFF. The CDR3 DNA sequence: TGTGCCAGCAGCTTGATGGGACGGATGAACACTGAAGCTTTCTTT.

The chain is built from TRBV27 and TRBJ1-1; D remains ambiguous. Germline V CDR1 and CDR2: MNHEY, SMNVEV (reference sequence). The CDR3 has 14 amino acids. With 4 bases removed from V and 1 base from J, the gap between germline ends came to 10 bases. CDR3 in amino acids: CASSSQHENTEAFF. The CDR3, as DNA: TGTGCCAGCAGTTCACAACACGAGAACACTGAAGCTTTCTTT.

This chain uses TRBV13 with TRBJ2-3, with D perhaps TRBD1 (6 bases). Trimming removed 5 bases from V and 1 base from J, with 13 bases in between. Germline V lookup: CDR1 PRHDT, CDR2 FYEKMQ (reference sequence). The CDR3 sequence is 15 residues long. The DNA for the CDR3 is TGTGCCAGCAGCAGGAATAACAGGGGCACAGATACGCAGTATTTT. This encodes CASSRNNRGTDTQYF.